Each of the 10 T cell receptor beta chains below was sequenced from the same sample in a study of cytomegalovirus exposure and HLA in healthy donors. The PCR ran on 60 Vbeta and 13 Jbeta primers. Assay used: immunoSEQ multiplex PCR; TCRdb lists only in-frame clones, some missing. The sample has more than 85,000 clones; approximately 80% are singletons. Source material: PBMCs. The receptors were gathered from a woman in her 30s in good health and CMV-seronegative.

The CDR3 DNA reads TGCGCCAGCAGCTTGGCGGTTGGGCAGGGGGGTTCCTACGAGCAGTACTTC. It encodes CASSLAVGQGGSYEQYF. This chain connects TRBV5-1 to TRBJ2-7; a possible D gene is TRBD1 (7 bases). V was trimmed by 0 bases and J by 1 base, leaving 17 bases between them. The germline V gene encodes CDR1 SGHRS and CDR2 YFSETQ. This CDR3 has 17 residues.

V gene TRBV20-1 combines with J gene TRBJ1-1, with D possibly TRBD1 on 5 matching bases. V was trimmed by 4 bases and J by 10 bases, leaving 13 bases between them. Germline V gene data show CDR1 as DFQATT and CDR2 as SNEGSKA (reference sequence). This CDR3 contains 11 residues. The CDR3 here is CSANDLRGAFF. The CDR3 DNA reads as TGCAGTGCTAACGACCTAAGGGGAGCTTTCTTT.

The chain recombines TRBV2 with TRBJ1-5; 8 positions agree with TRBD1. The V and J ends lost 7 bases and 2 bases, in that order; junction bases with no gene match: 7. This CDR3 comprises 15 residues. Germline V CDR1 and CDR2: SNHLY, FYNNEI. The CDR3: CASNPGTGGNQPQHF. CDR3 nucleotide sequence: TGTGCCAGCAATCCTGGGACAGGAGGCAATCAGCCCCAGCATTTT.

The V and J genes are TRBV10-3 and TRBJ2-5; maybe TRBD2 (7 bases). CDR1 is ENHRY, CDR2 SYGVKD, per germline. The CDR3 consists of 13 residues. V was shortened by 7 bases and J by 1 base, with 10 bases between the two germline ends. The CDR3 protein is CAIKGEGQETQYF. The CDR3 DNA reads TGTGCCATCAAGGGGGAGGGCCAAGAGACCCAGTACTTC.

J is TRBJ2-5 and V is TRBV4-2, with 11 nucleotides matching TRBD2. Germline V gene data show CDR1 as LGHNA and CDR2 as YNFKEQ. J was trimmed by 5 bases and V by 1 base; bases with no gene match: 6. CDR3 size: 16 residues. CDR3 residues: CASSQAELAGAETQYF. The CDR3 nucleotides are TGTGCCAGCAGCCAAGCGGAACTAGCGGGAGCCGAGACCCAGTACTTC.

The chain combines TRBV28 with TRBJ1-2; no clear D. The V end lost 2 bases, the J end lost 1 base, and 5 bases lay between the germline ends. CDR3 length: 13 amino acids. Germline lookup yields CDR1 MDHEN and CDR2 SYDVKM. For the CDR3, the DNA is TGTGCCAGCAGTTTACGGGGTAACTATGGCTACACCTTC. Its translation is CASSLRGNYGYTF.

This rearrangement joins TRBV9 to TRBJ2-7; perhaps TRBD2 as D (6 bases). Germline values: CDR1 SGDLS, CDR2 YYNGEE. V shed 4 bases and J shed 3 bases, with 17 bases lying between them. CDR3 length: 15 amino acids. The CDR3 coding sequence is TGTGCCAGCAGCCCCCGGGGAGGTGAGGGCTACGAGCAGTACTTC. Translating it yields CASSPRGGEGYEQYF.

The CDR3 nucleotides are TGTGCCACCCGCGACAGAGACTTTACTAATGAAAAACTGTTTTTT. Translated, it gives CATRDRDFTNEKLFF. The chain has TRBV15 and TRBJ1-4, with D tentatively TRBD1 (5 bases). Germline V gives CDR1 LNHNV, CDR2 YYDKDF (reference sequence). V was shortened by 8 bases and J by 2 bases, with 15 bases between the two germline ends. The CDR3 runs to 15 residues.

This rearrangement joins TRBV10-3 to TRBJ2-1; a possible D gene is TRBD2 (5 bases). Germline-derived CDR1 and CDR2 are ENHRY and SYGVKD. This CDR3 comprises 13 residues. Trimming stripped 2 bases from V and 9 bases from J, with 11 bases between. CDR3 in amino acids: CAISEQVASEQFF. The DNA for the CDR3 is TGTGCCATCAGTGAGCAGGTAGCGAGTGAGCAGTTCTTC.

The CDR3 reads CASSLGLYNEQFF. CDR3 nucleotides: TGTGCCAGCAGCTTGGGACTGTACAATGAGCAGTTCTTC. V usage is TRBV5-4 and J usage is TRBJ2-1; no firm D call. The CDR3 spans 13 residues. V lost 0 bases, J lost 4 bases, and 5 bases lay in between. The germline V gene has CDR1 SGHNT and CDR2 YYREEE (reference sequence).